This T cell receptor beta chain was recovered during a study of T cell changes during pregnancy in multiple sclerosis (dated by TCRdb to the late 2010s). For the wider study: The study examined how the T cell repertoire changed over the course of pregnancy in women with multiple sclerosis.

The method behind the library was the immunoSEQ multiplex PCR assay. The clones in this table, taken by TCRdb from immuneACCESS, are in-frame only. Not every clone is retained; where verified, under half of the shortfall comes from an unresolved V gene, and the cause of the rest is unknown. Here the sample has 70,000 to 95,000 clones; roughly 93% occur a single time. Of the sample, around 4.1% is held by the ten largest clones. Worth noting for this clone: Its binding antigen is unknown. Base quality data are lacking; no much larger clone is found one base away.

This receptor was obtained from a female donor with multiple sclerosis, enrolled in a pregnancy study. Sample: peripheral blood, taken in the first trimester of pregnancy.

The CDR3 sequence is CASSYSESEKLFF. The DNA is TGTGCCAGCAGTTACTCGGAGAGTGAAAAACTGTTTTTT. The rearranged chain carries TRBV6-5 and TRBJ1-4; the D segment cannot be called with confidence. The junction shows trimming of 0 bases on V and 7 bases on J, plus 6 bases between the germline ends. Looking up the germline V gene yields CDR1 MNHEY and CDR2 SVGAGI. Its CDR3 holds 13 amino acids, cysteine through phenylalanine. Here the CDR3 DNA is all that survives: 39 bases in frame from base 1.